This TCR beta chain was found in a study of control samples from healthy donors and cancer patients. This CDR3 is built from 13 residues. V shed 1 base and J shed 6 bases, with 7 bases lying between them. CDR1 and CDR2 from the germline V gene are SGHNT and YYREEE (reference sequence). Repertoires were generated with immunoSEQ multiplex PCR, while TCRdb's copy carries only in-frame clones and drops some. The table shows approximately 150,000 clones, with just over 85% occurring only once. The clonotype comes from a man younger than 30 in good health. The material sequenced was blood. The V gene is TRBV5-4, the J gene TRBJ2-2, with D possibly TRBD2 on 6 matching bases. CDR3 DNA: TGTGCCAGCAGCTTGCCGGGAGCCGGGGAGCTGTTTTTT. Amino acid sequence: CASSLPGAGELFF. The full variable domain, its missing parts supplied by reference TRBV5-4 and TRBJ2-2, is ETGVTQSPTHLIKTRGQQVTLRCSSQSGHNTVSWYQQALGQGPQFIFQYYREEENGRGNFPPRFSGLQFPNYSSELNVNALELDDSALYLCASSLPGAGELFFGEGSRLTVL.